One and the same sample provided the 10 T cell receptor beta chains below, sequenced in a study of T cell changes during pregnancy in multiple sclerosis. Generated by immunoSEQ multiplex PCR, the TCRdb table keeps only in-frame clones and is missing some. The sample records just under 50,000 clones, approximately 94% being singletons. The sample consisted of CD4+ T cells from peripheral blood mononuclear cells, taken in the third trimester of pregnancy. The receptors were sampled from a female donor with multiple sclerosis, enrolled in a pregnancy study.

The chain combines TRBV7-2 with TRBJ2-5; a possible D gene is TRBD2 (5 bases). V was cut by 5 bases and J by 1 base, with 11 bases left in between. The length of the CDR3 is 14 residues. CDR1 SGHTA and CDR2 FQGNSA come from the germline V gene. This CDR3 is CASSPRDFQETQYF. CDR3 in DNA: TGTGCCAGCAGCCCGAGGGATTTCCAAGAGACCCAGTACTTC.

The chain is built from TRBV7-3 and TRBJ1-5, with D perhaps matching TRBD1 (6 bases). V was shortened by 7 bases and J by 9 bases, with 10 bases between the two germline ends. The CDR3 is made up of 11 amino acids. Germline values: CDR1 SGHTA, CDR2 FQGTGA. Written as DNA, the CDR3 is TGTGCCAGCACCAGGGGTCCGCCCCAGCATTTT. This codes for CASTRGPPQHF.

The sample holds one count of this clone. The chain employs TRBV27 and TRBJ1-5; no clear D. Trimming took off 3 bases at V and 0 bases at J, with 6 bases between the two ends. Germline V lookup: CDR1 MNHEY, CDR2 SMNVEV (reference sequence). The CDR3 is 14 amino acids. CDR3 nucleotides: TGTGCCAGCAGTTTGACAAATAGCAATCAGCCCCAGCATTTT. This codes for CASSLTNSNQPQHF.

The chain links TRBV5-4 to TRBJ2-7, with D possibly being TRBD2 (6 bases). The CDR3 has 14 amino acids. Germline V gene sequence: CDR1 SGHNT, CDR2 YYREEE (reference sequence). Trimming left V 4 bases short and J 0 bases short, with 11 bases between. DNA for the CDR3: TGTGCCAGCAGCCGTGCGGGATCCTCCTACGAGCAGTACTTC. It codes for CASSRAGSSYEQYF.

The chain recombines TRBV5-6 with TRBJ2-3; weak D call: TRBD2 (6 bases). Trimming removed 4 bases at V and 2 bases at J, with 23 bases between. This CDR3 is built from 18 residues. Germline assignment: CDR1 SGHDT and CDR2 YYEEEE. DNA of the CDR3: TGTGCCAGCAGCCGATTCGGCTTGGGAGGCGACACCACAGATACGCAGTATTTT. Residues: CASSRFGLGGDTTDTQYF.

For the CDR3, the DNA is TGCGCCAGCAGCCCAGGCCCGGGATTCTCCTACGAGCAGTACTTC. This encodes CASSPGPGFSYEQYF. The gene calls are TRBV4-1 and TRBJ2-7; the D gene is possibly TRBD2 (5 bases). V lost 4 bases and J lost 0, with 13 bases in between. Germline-derived CDR1 and CDR2 are MGHRA and YSYEKL. The CDR3 extends over 15 amino acids.

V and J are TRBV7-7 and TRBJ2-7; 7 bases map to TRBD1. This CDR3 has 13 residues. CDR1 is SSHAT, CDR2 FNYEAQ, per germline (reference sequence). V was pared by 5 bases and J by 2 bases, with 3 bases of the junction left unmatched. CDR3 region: CASSRDSTYEQYF. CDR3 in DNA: TGTGCCAGCAGCCGGGACAGCACCTACGAGCAGTACTTC. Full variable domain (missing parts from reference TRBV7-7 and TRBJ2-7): GAGVSQSPRYKVTKRGQDVTLRCDPISSHATLYWYQQALGQGPEFLTYFNYEAQPDKSGLPSDRFSAERPEGSISTLTIQRTEQRDSAMYRCASSRDSTYEQYFGPGTRLTVT.

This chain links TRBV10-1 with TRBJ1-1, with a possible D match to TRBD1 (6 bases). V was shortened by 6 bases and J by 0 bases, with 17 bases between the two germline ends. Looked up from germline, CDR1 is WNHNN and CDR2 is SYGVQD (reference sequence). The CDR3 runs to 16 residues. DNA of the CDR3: TGCGCCAGCAGAAGAAGGACAGAAAGAGTGAACACTGAAGCTTTCTTT. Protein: CASRRRTERVNTEAFF.

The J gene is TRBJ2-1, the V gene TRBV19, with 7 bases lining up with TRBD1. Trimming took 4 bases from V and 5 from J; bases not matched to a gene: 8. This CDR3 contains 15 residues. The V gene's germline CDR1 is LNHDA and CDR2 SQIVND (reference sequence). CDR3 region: CASSKGQAINNEQFF. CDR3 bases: TGTGCCAGTAGTAAAGGACAGGCGATTAACAATGAGCAGTTCTTC.

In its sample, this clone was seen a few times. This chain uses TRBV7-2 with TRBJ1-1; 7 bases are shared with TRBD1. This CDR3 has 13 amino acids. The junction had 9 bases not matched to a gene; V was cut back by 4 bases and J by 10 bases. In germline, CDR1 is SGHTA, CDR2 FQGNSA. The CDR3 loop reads CASSSVQGMAAFF. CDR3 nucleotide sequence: TGTGCCAGCAGCTCTGTACAGGGGATGGCAGCTTTCTTT.